This TCR beta chain was captured in a study of shared clonotypes between healthy human individuals. Study results and limitations: Among the subsets, naive ones generally showed larger estimated richness than memory ones. Rarefaction indicated that sorted-subset sequencing remained incomplete although depth was large.

To note about this clone: Its cognate antigen is unknown.

Assay: immunoSEQ multiplex PCR; the TCRdb copy retains only in-frame clones and omits some. This table has roughly 1 million clones, about 70% appearing once. In germline, CDR1 is SGHKS, CDR2 YYEKEE (reference sequence). J gave up 2 bases and V 4 bases, and 5 bases lay outside the gene matches. The CDR3 loop spans 15 amino acids. Sequencing was performed on memory CD4+ T cells sorted from blood. Subset denoted: CD45RA-negative fraction. V is TRBV5-5 and J is TRBJ2-3, with TRBD2 matching over 9 bases. The receptor was derived from a man aged 18 to 30 in good health. Written as DNA, the CDR3 is TGTGCCAGCAGCGCGCTAGCGGGAAACACAGATACGCAGTATTTT. It yields the protein CASSALAGNTDTQYF.